This T cell receptor beta chain stems from a study of T cells in Graves' hyperthyroidism and ophthalmopathy. This clonotype was observed many times. Germline-derived CDR1 and CDR2 are MNHNS and SASEGT. The CDR3 is 16 amino acids. V was trimmed by 7 bases and J by 8 bases, leaving 24 bases between them. The source material, RNA transcripts, was used to amplify TCR beta CDR3 regions. HTBI primers were used for first-round RT-PCR of the TCR CDR3. TCRdb called the multiplex PCR reads again in MiXCR, with one record for every CDR3 protein. The profile shows about 260,000 distinct CDR3 sequences, roughly 15% of them singletons.

The TCR originated in a woman aged 18-29 years with Graves' ophthalmopathy. V and J are TRBV6-1 and TRBJ2-1; possibly TRBD2 for D (6 bases). The sequenced material came from blood. CDR3 residues: CASTTRGAKRRDEQFF. CDR3 DNA sequence: TGTGCCAGCACCACTCGCGGGGCCAAGAGAAGGGATGAGCAGTTCTTC.